The rows below give T cell receptor beta chains drawn from one sample of a study of OX40 agonist ivuxolimab in advanced cancers. Sequenced by immunoSEQ multiplex PCR; TCRdb stores in-frame clones only, minus some. Altogether under 85,000 clones are present, 80% to 90% being singletons, with the ten largest covering 3.5% to 5%. The material sequenced was CD4+ or CD8+ T cells sorted from blood, taken in a trial of the OX40 agonist ivuxolimab. The source is an adult with an advanced solid tumor such as melanoma, head and neck, liver or kidney cancer. The CDR3 runs from the conserved cysteine through the conserved F or W. The D gene is left open where the match is weak. The listing skips clone size in some rows; elsewhere it reads once, few, many or a size class.

abundance	v_gene	d_gene	j_gene	CDR3nt	CDR3aa
medium-sized	TRBV2	TRBD1	TRBJ1-2	TGTGCCAGCGGAAAAGGGACAGGGAACTATGGCTACACCTTC	CASGKGTGNYGYTF
-	TRBV5-1	TRBD1	TRBJ2-7	TGCGCCAGCAGCTTGCTGTGGACAGGTTCCTACGAGCAGTACTTC	CASSLLWTGSYEQYF
-	TRBV28	-	TRBJ1-2	TGTGCCAGCAGTACCAACGCACAGGGTCCAGGCGGCTACACCTTC	CASSTNAQGPGGYTF
once	TRBV2	-	TRBJ1-4	TGTGCCAGCAGGGCGGGAACTAATGAAAAACTGTTTTTT	CASRAGTNEKLFF
-	TRBV28	-	TRBJ2-2	TGTGCCAGCAGTCGGGGGGACAGCTTAACCGGGGAGCTGTTTTTT	CASSRGDSLTGELFF
few	TRBV5-1	-	TRBJ2-2	TGCGCCAGCAGCTTGGGCCCAAGAGCGAACACCGGGGAGCTGTTTTTT	CASSLGPRANTGELFF
-	TRBV5-1	-	TRBJ2-7	TGCGCCAGCAGCTTGGACGTCTCCTACGAGCAGTACTTC	CASSLDVSYEQYF
-	TRBV5-4	-	TRBJ1-1	TGTGCCAGCAGCTCCGGGGGGGCCAACACTGAAGCTTTCTTT	CASSSGGANTEAFF
once	TRBV30	-	TRBJ1-3	TGTGCCTGGAGTGTACGGGGGTCTCTCTTAGGAAACACCATATATTTT	CAWSVRGSLLGNTIYF
-	TRBV7-2	-	TRBJ1-1	TGTGCCAGCAGCCTAGCAGGAGCTAACACTGAAGCTTTCTTT	CASSLAGANTEAFF
-	TRBV18	-	TRBJ1-3	TGTGCCAGCTCACCCAGGACGCCTGGAAACACCATATATTTT	CASSPRTPGNTIYF
-	TRBV5-4	TRBD2	TRBJ2-3	TGTGCCAGCAGTAGGACTAGCGGGGTGGGAGATACGCAGTATTTT	CASSRTSGVGDTQYF
-	TRBV2	-	TRBJ2-7	TGTGCCATCGACCGGGGGTCAACTTTC	CAIDRGSTF
few	TRBV6-1	TRBD2	TRBJ2-7	TGTGCCAGCAGCTCTAGCGGGATCCCCTACGAGCAGTACTTC	CASSSSGIPYEQYF
-	TRBV13	-	TRBJ1-2	TGTGCCAGCAGCTTACCAGGGGCTAACTATGGCTACACCTTC	CASSLPGANYGYTF
-	TRBV2	-	TRBJ2-7	TGTGCCAGCAGTGCCCCCGTGTCCTACGAGCAGTACTTC	CASSAPVSYEQYF
-	TRBV28	TRBD2	TRBJ2-5	TGTGCCAGCAGGCCCGGGACTAGCGGGAAAGAGACCCAGTACTTC	CASRPGTSGKETQYF
-	TRBV7-9	-	TRBJ2-7	TGTGCCAGCAGCGGAGCAAGAGTACAGTACTTC	CASSGARVQYF
-	TRBV4-2	-	TRBJ2-3	TGTGCCAGCAGCCCGGGACGCACAGATACGCAGTATTTT	CASSPGRTDTQYF
-	TRBV7-9	-	TRBJ2-7	TGTGCCAGCAGCCAACTAGGGGGGACGGAAGAGCAGTACTTC	CASSQLGGTEEQYF
-	TRBV19	-	TRBJ2-1	TGTGCCACCGGGCAGGTTTACAATGAGCAGTTCTTC	CATGQVYNEQFF
-	TRBV6-1	TRBD1	TRBJ2-5	TGTGCCAGCAGTGCCGGACAGGGGGAGGGGTGGGTAGAGCAGTACTTC	CASSAGQGEGWVEQYF
-	TRBV27	TRBD2	TRBJ2-7	TGTGCCAGCAGGCCCGGGACTAGCGGGAATCTTAAGTACTTC	CASRPGTSGNLKYF
-	TRBV11-2	-	TRBJ1-1	TGTGCCAGCAGCTTAAGTGGTACTGAAGCTTTCTTT	CASSLSGTEAFF
-	TRBV11-2	TRBD2	TRBJ2-7	TGTGCCAGCAGCCCTGGGACTAGCTTCGACGAGCAGTACTTC	CASSPGTSFDEQYF
once	TRBV27	TRBD2	TRBJ2-3	TGTGCCAGCAGTTTGGAGCGGGAGGGAAAGGATACGCAGTATTTT	CASSLEREGKDTQYF
-	TRBV7-2	-	TRBJ2-1	TGTGCCAGCACCATTCGCGGGAACTACAATGAGCAGTTCTTC	CASTIRGNYNEQFF
-	TRBV9	TRBD2	TRBJ2-2	TGTGCCAGGGCACCTAGCGGGAGAGAGAACACCGGGGAGCTGTTTTTT	CARAPSGRENTGELFF
-	TRBV2	-	TRBJ2-3	TGTGCCAGCAGTGAATTACAGAGCCAGGGTACGCAGTATTTT	CASSELQSQGTQYF
-	TRBV19	-	TRBJ1-1	TGTGCCAGTAGGATCGGGGGCCCCATGAACACTGAAGCTTTCTTT	CASRIGGPMNTEAFF
once	TRBV7-9	TRBD2	TRBJ2-7	TGTGCCAGCAGCCAGACTAGCGGGGGGCTCGAGCAGTACTTC	CASSQTSGGLEQYF
-	TRBV27	-	TRBJ2-1	TGTGCCAGCAGTTTATCCCTAGCGTCCGCCTACAATGAGCAGTTCTTC	CASSLSLASAYNEQFF
-	TRBV6-1	-	TRBJ2-7	TGTGCCAGCAGTGAATTGGGGGCTACCTACGAGCAGTACTTC	CASSELGATYEQYF
-	TRBV18	-	TRBJ1-3	TGTGCCAGCTCACCAGATATGGCTCTCTCTGGAAACACCATATATTTT	CASSPDMALSGNTIYF
once	TRBV5-1	-	TRBJ1-1	TGCGCCAGCAGCTTGGGCCCAGCCTTTAACACTGAAGCTTTCTTT	CASSLGPAFNTEAFF
-	TRBV28	-	TRBJ1-4	TGTGCCAGCAGCCTCAGGGGTGCTAATGAAAAACTGTTTTTT	CASSLRGANEKLFF
-	TRBV5-1	TRBD1	TRBJ2-7	TGCGCCAGCAGAAGGAACAGGGGAGATCACGAGCAGTACTTC	CASRRNRGDHEQYF
-	TRBV18	-	TRBJ1-5	TGTGCCAGCTCACCACCTGGGACGGCGGGAGGGCCCCAGCATTTT	CASSPPGTAGGPQHF
-	TRBV9	TRBD1	TRBJ1-1	TGTGCCAGCAGCGTGGGGACAGATAGATCGAACACTGAAGCTTTCTTT	CASSVGTDRSNTEAFF
once	TRBV7-6	TRBD1	TRBJ2-7	TGTGCCAGCAGCATAGGGGGTGCAGGGGGCGACTACGAGCAGTACTTC	CASSIGGAGGDYEQYF
-	TRBV28	-	TRBJ1-5	TGTGCCGGAGGGGAGTCAAGGAATCAGCCCCAGCATTTT	CAGGESRNQPQHF
-	TRBV15	TRBD2	TRBJ2-3	TGTGCCACCAGCAGGGGGACTAGCGGGTTCACAGATACGCAGTATTTT	CATSRGTSGFTDTQYF
-	TRBV4-1	TRBD2	TRBJ2-7	TGCGCCAGCAGCCTTACTAGCGGGGATAACTACGAGCAGTACTTC	CASSLTSGDNYEQYF
-	TRBV28	TRBD2	TRBJ2-6	TGTGCCAGCAGTTTAGGGGGGGCTGGGGCCAACGTCCTGACTTTC	CASSLGGAGANVLTF
-	TRBV7-8	-	TRBJ1-5	TGTGCCAGCAGCGGTGGACTTAGCAATCAGCCCCAGCATTTT	CASSGGLSNQPQHF
-	TRBV2	TRBD1	TRBJ1-2	TGTGCCAGCAGCCACCAACCGGGCAGGGGGGTAACTAACTATGGCTACACCTTC	CASSHQPGRGVTNYGYTF
few	TRBV5-1	TRBD1	TRBJ2-7	TGCGCCAGCAGCGTAGGGACAGGCAGCTTCTACGAGCAGTACTTC	CASSVGTGSFYEQYF
-	TRBV10-2	TRBD2	TRBJ2-1	TGCGCCAGCAGTCCTAGCGGGAGGACCTACAATGAGCAGTTCTTC	CASSPSGRTYNEQFF
-	TRBV28	TRBD1	TRBJ2-6	TGTGCCAGCAGTTCGACAGGGTTTGGGGCCAACGTCCTGACTTTC	CASSSTGFGANVLTF
few	TRBV6-6	TRBD1	TRBJ1-1	TGTGCCAGCAGTGGGGGAGGACAGGCCTCTGAAGCTTTCTTT	CASSGGGQASEAFF
-	TRBV11-2	-	TRBJ2-7	TGTGCCAGCAGCCAACAGGGCTTCGAGCAGTACTTC	CASSQQGFEQYF
once	TRBV19	-	TRBJ2-1	TGTGCCAGTCGCGAGAGGGGGACACAGGGCAATGAGCAGTTCTTC	CASRERGTQGNEQFF